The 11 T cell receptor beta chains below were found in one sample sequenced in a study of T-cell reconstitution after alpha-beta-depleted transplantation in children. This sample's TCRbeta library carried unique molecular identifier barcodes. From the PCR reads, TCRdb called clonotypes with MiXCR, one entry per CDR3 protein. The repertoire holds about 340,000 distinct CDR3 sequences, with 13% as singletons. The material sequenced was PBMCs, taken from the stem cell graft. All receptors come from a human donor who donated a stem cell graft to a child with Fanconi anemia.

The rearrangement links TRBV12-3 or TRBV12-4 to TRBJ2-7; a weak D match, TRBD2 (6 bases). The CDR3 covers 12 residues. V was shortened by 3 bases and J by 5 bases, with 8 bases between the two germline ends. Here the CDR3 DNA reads TGTGCCAGCAGTTTTCGGGGGAACGAGCAGTACTTC. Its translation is CASSFRGNEQYF.

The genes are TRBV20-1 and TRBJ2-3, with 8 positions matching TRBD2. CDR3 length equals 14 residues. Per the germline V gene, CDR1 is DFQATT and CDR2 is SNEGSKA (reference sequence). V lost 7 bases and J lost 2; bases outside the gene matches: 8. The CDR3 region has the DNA TGCAGTGTCCACGGGGGGGACTCCACAGATACGCAGTATTTT. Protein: CSVHGGDSTDTQYF.

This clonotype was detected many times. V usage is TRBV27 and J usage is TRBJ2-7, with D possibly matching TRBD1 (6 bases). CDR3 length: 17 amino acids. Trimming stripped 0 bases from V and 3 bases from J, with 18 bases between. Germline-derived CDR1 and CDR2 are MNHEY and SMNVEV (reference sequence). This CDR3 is CASSLSAGTPKVYEQYF. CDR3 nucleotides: TGTGCCAGCAGTTTATCCGCCGGGACACCTAAAGTCTACGAGCAGTACTTC.

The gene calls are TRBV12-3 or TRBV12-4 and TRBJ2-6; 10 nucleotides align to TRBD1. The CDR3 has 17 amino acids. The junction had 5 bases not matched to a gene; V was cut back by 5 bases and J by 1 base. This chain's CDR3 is CASSDRDRGSGANVLTF. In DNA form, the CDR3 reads TGTGCCAGCAGTGACCGGGACAGGGGATCTGGGGCCAACGTCCTGACTTTC.

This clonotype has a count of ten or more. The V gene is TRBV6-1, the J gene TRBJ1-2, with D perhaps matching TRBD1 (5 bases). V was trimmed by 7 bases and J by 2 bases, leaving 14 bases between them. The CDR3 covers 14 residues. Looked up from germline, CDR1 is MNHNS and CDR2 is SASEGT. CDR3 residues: CASTRTGDNYGYTF. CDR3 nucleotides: TGTGCCAGCACCCGGACCGGGGACAACTATGGCTACACCTTC.

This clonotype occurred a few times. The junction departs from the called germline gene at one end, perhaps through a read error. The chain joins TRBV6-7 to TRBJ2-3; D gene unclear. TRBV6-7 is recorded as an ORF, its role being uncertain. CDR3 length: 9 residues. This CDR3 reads CASKDTQYF. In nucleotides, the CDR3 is TGTGCCAGCAAAGATACGCAGTATTTT.

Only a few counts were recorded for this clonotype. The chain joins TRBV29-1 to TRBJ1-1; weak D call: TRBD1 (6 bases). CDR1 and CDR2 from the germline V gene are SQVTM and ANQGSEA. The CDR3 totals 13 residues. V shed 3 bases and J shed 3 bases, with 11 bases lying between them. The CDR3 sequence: CSVEGGLDTEAFF. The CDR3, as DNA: TGCAGCGTTGAGGGGGGCCTGGACACTGAAGCTTTCTTT. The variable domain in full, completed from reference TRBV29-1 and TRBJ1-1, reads SAVISQKPSRDICQRGTSLTIQCQVDSQVTMMFWYRQQPGQSLTLIATANQGSEATYESGFVIDKFPISRPNLTFSTLTVSNMSPEDSSIYLCSVEGGLDTEAFFGQGTRLTVV.

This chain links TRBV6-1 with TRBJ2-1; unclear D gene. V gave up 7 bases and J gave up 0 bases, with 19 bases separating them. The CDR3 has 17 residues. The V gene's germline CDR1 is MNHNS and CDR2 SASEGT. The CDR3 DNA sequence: TGTGCCAGCACCATCGGCCCGGCATCAAGCTCCTACAATGAGCAGTTCTTC. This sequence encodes CASTIGPASSSYNEQFF.

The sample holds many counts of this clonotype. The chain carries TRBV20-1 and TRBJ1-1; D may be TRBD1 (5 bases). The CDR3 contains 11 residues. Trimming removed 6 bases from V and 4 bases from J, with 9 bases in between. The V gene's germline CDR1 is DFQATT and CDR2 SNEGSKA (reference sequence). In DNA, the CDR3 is TGCAGTGCCATGGGGGTCACTGAAGCTTTCTTT. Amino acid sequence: CSAMGVTEAFF.

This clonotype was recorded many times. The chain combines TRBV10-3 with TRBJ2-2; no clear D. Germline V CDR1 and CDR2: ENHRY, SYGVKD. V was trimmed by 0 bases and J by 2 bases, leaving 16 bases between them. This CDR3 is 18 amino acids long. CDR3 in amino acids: CAISESFQVRFNTGELFF. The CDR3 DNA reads TGTGCCATCAGTGAGTCTTTCCAGGTGCGCTTCAACACCGGGGAGCTGTTTTTT.

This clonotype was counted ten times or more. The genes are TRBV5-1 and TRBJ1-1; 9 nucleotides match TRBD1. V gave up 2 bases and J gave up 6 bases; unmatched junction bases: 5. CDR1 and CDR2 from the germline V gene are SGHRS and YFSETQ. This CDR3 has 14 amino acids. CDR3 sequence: CASSLGTGMPEAFF. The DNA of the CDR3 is TGCGCCAGCAGCTTAGGGACAGGGATGCCTGAAGCTTTCTTT.